The clone carrying this T cell receptor beta chain showed up just once. Some clones are missing from TCRdb's copy, which holds only in-frame ones; the method was immunoSEQ multiplex PCR. Of approximately 240,000 clones in the sample, 70% to 90% were seen once. V lost 6 bases, J lost 15 bases, and 21 bases lay in between. From germline, CDR1 is MNHEY and CDR2 SVGEGT. The length of the CDR3 is 13 residues. The data originate from a study of blood T cell repertoires in COVID-19. Study context: Samples representing acute and convalescent COVID-19 were sourced from the United States, Italy and Spain.

The receptor was derived from a woman in her 40s who had recovered from COVID-19. The genes are TRBV6-2 or TRBV6-3 and TRBJ2-4, with D tentatively TRBD2 (5 bases). Material: peripheral blood. CDR3 DNA: TGTGCCAGCAGCCGGGGAGTTCCCCCGGTTTGGTACTTC. It translates to CASSRGVPPVWYF.